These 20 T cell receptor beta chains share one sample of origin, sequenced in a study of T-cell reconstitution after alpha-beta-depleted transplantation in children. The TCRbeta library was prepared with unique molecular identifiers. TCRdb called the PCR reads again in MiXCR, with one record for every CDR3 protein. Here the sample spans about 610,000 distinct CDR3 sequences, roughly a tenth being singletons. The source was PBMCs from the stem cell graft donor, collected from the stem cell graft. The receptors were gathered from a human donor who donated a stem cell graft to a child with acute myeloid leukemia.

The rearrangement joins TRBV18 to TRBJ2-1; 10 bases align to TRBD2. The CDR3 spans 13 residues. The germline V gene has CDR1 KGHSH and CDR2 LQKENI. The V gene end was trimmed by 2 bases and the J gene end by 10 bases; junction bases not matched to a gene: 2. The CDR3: CASSPGLAEEQFF. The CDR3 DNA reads TGTGCCAGCTCACCAGGACTAGCGGAGGAGCAGTTCTTC.

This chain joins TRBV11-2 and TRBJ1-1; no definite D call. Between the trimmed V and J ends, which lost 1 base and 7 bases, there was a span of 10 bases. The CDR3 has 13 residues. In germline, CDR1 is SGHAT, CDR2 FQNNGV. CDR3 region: CASSLGWRGEAFF. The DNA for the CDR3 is TGTGCCAGCAGCTTAGGGTGGCGGGGTGAAGCTTTCTTT.

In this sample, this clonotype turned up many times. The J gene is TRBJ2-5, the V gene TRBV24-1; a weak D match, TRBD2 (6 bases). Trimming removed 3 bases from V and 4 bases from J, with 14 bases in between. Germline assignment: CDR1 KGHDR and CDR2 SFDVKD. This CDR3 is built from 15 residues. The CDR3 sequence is CATSDRRAGRETQYF. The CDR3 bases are TGTGCCACCAGTGATCGAAGGGCCGGGAGAGAGACCCAGTACTTC.

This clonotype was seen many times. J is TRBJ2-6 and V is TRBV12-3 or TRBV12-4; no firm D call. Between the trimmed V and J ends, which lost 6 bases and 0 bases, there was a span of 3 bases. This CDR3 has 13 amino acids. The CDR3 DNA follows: TGTGCCAGCAGCCACTCTGGGGCCAACGTCCTGACTTTC. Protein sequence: CASSHSGANVLTF.

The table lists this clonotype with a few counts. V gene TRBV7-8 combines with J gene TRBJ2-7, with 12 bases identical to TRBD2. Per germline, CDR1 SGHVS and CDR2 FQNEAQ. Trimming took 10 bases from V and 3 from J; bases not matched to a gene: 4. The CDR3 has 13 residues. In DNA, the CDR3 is TGTGCCACCCGACTAGCGGGAGACTACGAGCAGTACTTC. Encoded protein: CATRLAGDYEQYF.

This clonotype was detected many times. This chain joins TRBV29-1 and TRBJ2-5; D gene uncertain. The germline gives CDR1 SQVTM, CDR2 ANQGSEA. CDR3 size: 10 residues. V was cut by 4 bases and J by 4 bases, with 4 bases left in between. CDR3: CSVALETQYF. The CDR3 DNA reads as TGCAGCGTTGCTTTAGAGACCCAGTACTTC.

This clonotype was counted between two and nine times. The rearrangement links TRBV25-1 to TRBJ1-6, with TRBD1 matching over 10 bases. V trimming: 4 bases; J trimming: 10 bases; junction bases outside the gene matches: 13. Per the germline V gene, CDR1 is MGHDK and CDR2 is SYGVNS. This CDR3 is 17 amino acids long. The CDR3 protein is CASSALPHGTGASPLHF. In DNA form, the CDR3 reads TGTGCCAGCAGTGCGCTACCTCATGGGACAGGGGCCTCACCCCTCCACTTT.

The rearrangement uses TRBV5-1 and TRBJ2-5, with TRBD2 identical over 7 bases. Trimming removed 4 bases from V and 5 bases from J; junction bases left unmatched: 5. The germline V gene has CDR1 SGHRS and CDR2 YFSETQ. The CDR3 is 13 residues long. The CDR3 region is CASSKSGTETQYF. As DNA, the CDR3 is TGCGCCAGCAGCAAGAGCGGGACGGAGACCCAGTACTTC.

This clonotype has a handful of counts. CDR3 sequence (DNA): TGTGCCAGCAGCCGAAAGGACAGGGCCCTTCGCGAAAAACTGTTTTTT. Its translation: CASSRKDRALREKLFF. The chain is built from TRBV7-8 and TRBJ1-4; the match to TRBD1 covers 8 bases. The CDR3 is made up of 16 amino acids. The trim removed 5 bases at V and 8 bases at J, leaving 13 bases unmatched. The germline gives CDR1 SGHVS, CDR2 FQNEAQ. Complete variable domain (other parts from reference TRBV7-8 and TRBJ1-4): GAGVSQSPRYKVAKRGQDVALRCDPISGHVSLFWYQQALGQGPEFLTYFQNEAQLDKSGLPSDRFFAERPEGSVSTLKIQRTQQEDSAVYLCASSRKDRALREKLFFGSGTQLSVL.

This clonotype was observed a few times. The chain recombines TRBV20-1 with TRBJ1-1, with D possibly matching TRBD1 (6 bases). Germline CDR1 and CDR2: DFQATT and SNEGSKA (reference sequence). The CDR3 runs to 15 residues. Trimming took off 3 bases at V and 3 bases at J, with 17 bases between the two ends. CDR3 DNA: TGCAGTGCTAGGGTGCCCAGGGGACGGGACACTGAAGCTTTCTTT. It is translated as CSARVPRGRDTEAFF.

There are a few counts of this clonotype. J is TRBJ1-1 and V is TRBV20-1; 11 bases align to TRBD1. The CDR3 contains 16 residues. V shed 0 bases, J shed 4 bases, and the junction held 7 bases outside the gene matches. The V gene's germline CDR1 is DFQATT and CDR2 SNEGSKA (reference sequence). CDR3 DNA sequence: TGCAGTGCTAGAGACCGGGACAGGGGGTTTAGCACTGAAGCTTTCTTT. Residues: CSARDRDRGFSTEAFF.

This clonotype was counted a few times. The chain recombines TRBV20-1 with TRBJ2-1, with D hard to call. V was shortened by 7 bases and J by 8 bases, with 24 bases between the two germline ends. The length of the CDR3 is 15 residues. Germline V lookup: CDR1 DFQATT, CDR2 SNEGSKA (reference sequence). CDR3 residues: CSVRPGRTTFYEQFF. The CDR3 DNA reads TGCAGTGTCCGACCGGGCAGGACGACCTTCTATGAGCAGTTCTTC.

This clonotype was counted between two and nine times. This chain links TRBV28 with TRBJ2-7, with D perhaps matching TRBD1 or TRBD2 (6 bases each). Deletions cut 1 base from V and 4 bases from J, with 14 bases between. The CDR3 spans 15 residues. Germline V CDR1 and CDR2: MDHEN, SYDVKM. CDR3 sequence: CASSLSWGAAYEQYF. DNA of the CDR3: TGTGCCAGCAGTTTATCTTGGGGGGCCGCATACGAGCAGTACTTC.

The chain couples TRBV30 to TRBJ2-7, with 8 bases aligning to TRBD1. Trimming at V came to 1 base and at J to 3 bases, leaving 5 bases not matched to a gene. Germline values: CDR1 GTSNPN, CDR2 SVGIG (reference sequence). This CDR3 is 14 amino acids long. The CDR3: CAWSGTGTFYEQYF. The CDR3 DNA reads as TGTGCCTGGAGTGGGACAGGGACCTTCTACGAGCAGTACTTC.

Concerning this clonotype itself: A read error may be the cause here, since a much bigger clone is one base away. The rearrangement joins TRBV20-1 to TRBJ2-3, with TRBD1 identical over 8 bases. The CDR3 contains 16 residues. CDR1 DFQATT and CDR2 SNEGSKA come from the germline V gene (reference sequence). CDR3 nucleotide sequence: TGCACTGCTAGCCCCCTCCAGGGGGCGAAGACAGATACGCAGTATTTT. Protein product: CTASPLQGAKTDTQYF.

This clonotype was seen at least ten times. Here the CDR3 reads CASSNSGSSYNEQFF. Here the CDR3 DNA reads TGTGCCAGCAGTAATAGCGGGAGCTCCTACAATGAGCAGTTCTTC. The V call is TRBV6-1, the J call TRBJ2-1; 9 bases line up with TRBD2. CDR1 and CDR2 from the germline V gene are MNHNS and SASEGT. CDR3 length: 15 residues. The junction had 2 bases not matched to a gene; V was cut back by 5 bases and J by 0 bases.

The CDR3 DNA is TGTGCCTGGGGCGGTGGGAAACTGTTTTTT. Translation gives CAWGGGKLFF. The gene calls are TRBV30 and TRBJ1-4, with D unresolved. The CDR3 is 10 residues long. Germline CDR1 is GTSNPN and CDR2 is SVGIG (reference sequence). The V end lost 5 bases, the J end lost 11 bases, and 9 bases lay between the germline ends.

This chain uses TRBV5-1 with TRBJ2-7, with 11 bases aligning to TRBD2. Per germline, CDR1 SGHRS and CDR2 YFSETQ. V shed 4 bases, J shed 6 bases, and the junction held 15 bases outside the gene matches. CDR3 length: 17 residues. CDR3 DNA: TGCGCCAGCAGCCCAACGGAGGTAGCGGGAGGGCCGGGCGAGCAGTACTTC. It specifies CASSPTEVAGGPGEQYF.

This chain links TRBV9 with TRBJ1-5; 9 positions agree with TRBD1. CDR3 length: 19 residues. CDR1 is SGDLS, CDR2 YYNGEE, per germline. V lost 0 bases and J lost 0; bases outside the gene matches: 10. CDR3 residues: CASSVARGDREGSNQPQHF. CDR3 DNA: TGTGCCAGCAGCGTAGCTAGAGGGGACAGGGAAGGTAGCAATCAGCCCCAGCATTTT.

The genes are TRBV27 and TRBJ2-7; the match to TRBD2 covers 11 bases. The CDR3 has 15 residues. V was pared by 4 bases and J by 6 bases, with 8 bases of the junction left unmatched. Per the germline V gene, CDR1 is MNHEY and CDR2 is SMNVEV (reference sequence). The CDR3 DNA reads TGTGCCAGCAGTTCCCGGCTAGCGGGAGGATTCGAGCAGTACTTC. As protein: CASSSRLAGGFEQYF.